This TCR beta chain stems from a study of blood T cell repertoires in COVID-19 (TCRdb year 2020). In terms of the full investigation: Samples from collaborators originated in the United States, Italy and Spain and spanned both the acute and convalescent phases of COVID-19. Where HLA class I and class II types were available, the types were taken from metadata supplied by the sample provider, not from assay-based typing. A de-identified subject ID, COVID-19 status, age in years and sex were almost always included in the sample metadata. The dataset comprised deeply sampled blood TCRbeta repertoires from subjects exposed to, actively infected with, or recovered from COVID-19. The material from the prospective study consisted of cDNA or gDNA derived from T cells, B-cell-depleted T cells, or PBMCs. The repertoires were released in a freely available public database intended as a resource for research on the immune response to SARS-CoV-2. The samples were drawn from the first 160 participants of the ongoing ImmuneRACE study and from 950 to 1,500 subjects provided by 6 global collaborators.

Remarks on this clone: The antigen it binds to is not known. No quality values exist for individual bases; no much larger clone is one base distant.

The paper's findings and limits, for the study overall: Clinical and demographic metadata were provided uncurated, with the amount varying by source and participant.

The CDR3 sequence holds 14 residues, the cysteine and phenylalanine included. Solely the CDR3 DNA is kept, with 42 bases framed from the first base. The germline V gene encodes CDR1 SGHAT and CDR2 FQNNGV. From V the trimming removes 3 bases and from J it removes 6 bases, while the gene matches leave 4 bases of the junction unaccounted for. TCRbeta CDR3 regions were amplified from genomic DNA using the immunoSEQ Assay, a bias-controlled multiplex PCR. The original pipeline was this. Within the assay, amplification of reference gene primers was used to estimate how many nucleated cells each sample contained. To quantify the absolute abundance of each unique TCRbeta CDR3 rearrangement, sequence reads were collapsed and filtered. For each sample, productive Simpson clonality was calculated as the square root of Simpson's diversity index over productive rearrangements. TCRdb re-hosts the immuneACCESS table, in-frame sequences only. Its copies lack some clones; in the studies checked, an unresolved V gene accounts for under half of them, and the cause for the rest is not known. Clonal size and the V and J genes are those of that table, whereas D and trimming came from the DNA. This sample comprises about 250,000 clones, 85% to 90% of them detected only once. The ten most abundant clones make up over 2% of the sample.

Participants in the prospective study were enrolled through a virtual design, were aged roughly 18 to 100 years, and lived in roughly 24 United States geographic areas. Cohort assignment in the prospective study relied on participant-reported clinical history from a screening survey and a study questionnaire. Recovered participants in ImmuneRACE Cohort 3 were defined by two consecutive negative NP/OP PCR tests, clearance by a healthcare professional, or resolution of symptoms. Mobile phlebotomists in the prospective study collected whole blood, serum and a nasopharyngeal or oropharyngeal swab from every participant. Participants in the prospective study had the option to provide additional blood draws and questionnaires over a roughly 2-month period. Before DNA extraction, blood samples from the prospective study were shipped at room temperature or frozen.

The sequenced sample consisted of PBMCs or T cells enriched from blood (not recorded which). The chain is made from TRBV11-2 and TRBJ1-2, with 10 middle bases fitting TRBD1. This receptor was taken from a woman in her late teens or twenties who had recovered from COVID-19. The CDR3 protein is CASSFGQGDHGYTF. Here is the DNA: TGTGCCAGCAGCTTTGGACAGGGGGACCATGGCTACACCTTC.